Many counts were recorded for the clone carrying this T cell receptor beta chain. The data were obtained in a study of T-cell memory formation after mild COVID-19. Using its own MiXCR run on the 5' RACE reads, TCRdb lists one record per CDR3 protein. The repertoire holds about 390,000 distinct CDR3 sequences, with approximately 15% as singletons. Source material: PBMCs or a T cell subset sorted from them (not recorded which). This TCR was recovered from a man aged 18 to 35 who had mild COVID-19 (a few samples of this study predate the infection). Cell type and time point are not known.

CDR3 nucleotide sequence: TGTGCCAGCAGGCGGACAGGGTACTACGAGCAGTACTTC. Residues: CASRRTGYYEQYF. The chain uses TRBV12-3 or TRBV12-4 and TRBJ2-7; TRBD1 aligns across 8 bases. The CDR3 is made up of 13 amino acids. Germline trimming cut 6 bases from V and 3 bases from J; bases unmatched to any gene: 4.